The clone carrying this T cell receptor (beta chain) was counted many times. J lost 0 bases, V lost 3 bases, and 14 bases had no gene match. The CDR3 spans 20 residues. The germline gives CDR1 KGHDR, CDR2 SFDVKD. These data are taken from a study of Graves' ophthalmopathy and Graves' hyperthyroidism. Amplification from RNA transcripts yielded the TCR beta CDR3 regions. A first-round RT-PCR used HTBI primers, followed by a second-round multiplex PCR. Using its own MiXCR run on the multiplex PCR reads, TCRdb lists one record per CDR3 protein. The sample records hundreds of thousands of distinct CDR3 sequences, under 25% being singletons.

Source material: peripheral blood. The rearrangement links TRBV24-1 to TRBJ2-4; 9 bases agree with TRBD1. The receptor's source is a woman younger than 35 with stable Graves' hyperthyroidism. CDR3 in DNA: TGTGCCACCAGTGATCCCGGGACAGGGCGAGCATTCTTAGCCAAAAACATTCAGTACTTC. Its protein is CATSDPGTGRAFLAKNIQYF.